This T cell receptor (beta chain) comes out of a study of molecular identifiers for immune sequencing clone quantification. Germline V lookup: CDR1 LGHNA, CDR2 YSLEER. V lost 6 bases and J lost 5, with 22 bases in between. This CDR3 is 17 amino acids long. Sorting captured naive CD8 T cells as CD8+CD4-CCR7+CD45RA+. Each CDR3 protein gets one entry after TCRdb re-called the PCR reads with MiXCR. Of 460,000 or so distinct CDR3 sequences in the sample, approximately 25% are singletons; the top ten hold 0.76%. This clonotype turned up a few times. The chain is built from TRBV4-3 and TRBJ2-2, with a possible D match to TRBD1 (7 bases). This clonotype originated in a human donor in good health. Some libraries in this study had Jurkat cell RNA spiked in. Specimen: naive CD8+ T cells from blood, with Jurkat cell RNA spiked in. The subset is: FACS-sorted CD8+CD4-CCR7+CD45RA+ naive T cells. CDR3 nucleotide sequence: TGCGCCAGCAGTTCAAGAGGAGGGGGCCTTACGACCGGGGAGCTGTTTTTT. Protein: CASSSRGGGLTTGELFF.